The 11 T cell receptor beta chains reported below all come from one sample, sequenced in a study of T cell responses to AZD1222 COVID-19 vaccine. The method was immunoSEQ multiplex PCR; TCRdb's version includes in-frame clones alone and lacks a portion of them. The repertoire consists of 200,000 to 250,000 clones, with roughly 94% occurring once and the leading ten covering around 1.5%. The sequencing used peripheral blood, collected 28 days after the second dose of the MenACWY control vaccine. Receptors were obtained from an adult who received the MenACWY meningococcal vaccine as a control.

The genes are TRBV6-5 and TRBJ2-7, with 11 positions matching TRBD2. The CDR3 has 15 residues. The J segment lost 6 bases and the V segment lost 4 bases, leaving 8 bases of the junction unmatched. Germline-derived CDR1 and CDR2 are MNHEY and SVGAGI. CDR3: CASSSQTSGKGEQYF. The CDR3 DNA is TGTGCCAGCAGTTCCCAGACTAGCGGGAAGGGCGAGCAGTACTTC.

The V and J genes are TRBV6-2 or TRBV6-3 and TRBJ1-5; D not resolved. Germline V gene data show CDR1 as MNHEY and CDR2 as SVGEGT. The CDR3 consists of 15 residues. V shed 2 bases and J shed 1 base, with 9 bases lying between them. CDR3 region: CASSYRFLSNQPQHF. Here the CDR3 DNA reads TGTGCCAGCAGTTACAGGTTCCTGAGCAATCAGCCCCAGCATTTT.

The CDR3, as DNA: TGTGCCAGAGGGTGCTCCTACGAGCAGTACTTC. This gives the protein CARGCSYEQYF. The chain employs TRBV28 and TRBJ2-7; D remains unclear. V was clipped by 9 bases and J by 0 bases, with 6 bases between them. The CDR3 contains 11 residues. Germline V gives CDR1 MDHEN, CDR2 SYDVKM. Full variable domain (remainder filled in from reference TRBV28 and TRBJ2-7): DVKVTQSSRYLVKRTGEKVFLECVQDMDHENMFWYRQDPGLGLRLIYFSYDVKMKEKGDIPEGYSVSREKKERFSLILESASTNQTSMYLCARGCSYEQYFGPGTRLTVT.

The V and J genes are TRBV2 and TRBJ1-6, with D unclear. V lost 4 bases and J 7 bases, leaving 8 bases between the germline ends. The germline V gene has CDR1 SNHLY and CDR2 FYNNEI. The CDR3 totals 13 residues. CDR3 sequence reads: CASSVRPNSPLHF. For the CDR3, the DNA is TGTGCCAGCAGTGTTCGGCCGAATTCACCCCTCCACTTT.

The genes are TRBV9 and TRBJ2-7; possibly TRBD2 for D (5 bases). In germline, CDR1 is SGDLS, CDR2 YYNGEE. The CDR3 is 15 residues long. Trimming removed 0 bases at V and 9 bases at J, with 19 bases between. Here the CDR3 DNA reads TGTGCCAGCAGCGTAGCTCCGGGAAATGCTTATTTGCAGTACTTC. This codes for CASSVAPGNAYLQYF.

CDR3 residues: CASSQDSTDTQYF. The CDR3 coding sequence is TGCGCCAGCAGCCAAGATAGCACAGATACGCAGTATTTT. The J gene is TRBJ2-3, the V gene TRBV4-1; D call uncertain. The V gene's germline CDR1 is MGHRA and CDR2 YSYEKL. The CDR3 loop spans 13 amino acids. The ends were cut back, 0 bases at V and 0 bases at J, with 1 base in the middle.

J is TRBJ1-5 and V is TRBV19, with D hard to call. V was clipped by 5 bases and J by 5 bases, with 10 bases between them. The CDR3 has 13 amino acids. CDR1 and CDR2 from the germline V gene are LNHDA and SQIVND (reference sequence). This CDR3 is CASSARRDQPQHF. The CDR3 DNA sequence: TGTGCCAGTAGTGCCCGTAGGGATCAGCCCCAGCATTTT.

The gene calls are TRBV2 and TRBJ2-7; D is possibly TRBD1 (6 bases). The germline V gene encodes CDR1 SNHLY and CDR2 FYNNEI. CDR3 length: 13 residues. Trimming stripped 7 bases from V and 1 base from J, with 11 bases between. CDR3 coding DNA: TGTGCCAGCAAGCTCGGACAGTCCTACGAGCAGTACTTC. Translation: CASKLGQSYEQYF.

This clone is a singleton in its sample. The V and J genes are TRBV6-1 and TRBJ1-1, with D uncertain. Germline V CDR1 and CDR2: MNHNS, SASEGT. The CDR3 covers 14 residues. V was shortened by 1 base and J by 1 base, with 7 bases between the two germline ends. CDR3 sequence (DNA): TGTGCCAGCAGTGAAGGTGAGGGGAACACTGAAGCTTTCTTT. It translates to CASSEGEGNTEAFF.

V is TRBV28 and J is TRBJ1-4; D might be TRBD1 (5 bases). This CDR3 has 13 amino acids. The V gene's germline CDR1 is MDHEN and CDR2 SYDVKM. The V gene lost 6 bases and the J gene lost 10 bases, with 15 bases spanning the gap. The CDR3 here is CASSPPLGVKLFF. In DNA form, the CDR3 reads TGTGCCAGCAGCCCCCCGCTGGGGGTAAAACTGTTTTTT.

This rearrangement joins TRBV19 to TRBJ2-1; perhaps TRBD1 as D (5 bases). Germline V lookup: CDR1 LNHDA, CDR2 SQIVND (reference sequence). Between the trimmed V and J ends, which lost 4 bases and 7 bases, there was a span of 11 bases. The CDR3 totals 13 residues. The CDR3 DNA is TGTGCCAGTAGTAAACAGGTGGCGAATGAGCAGTTCTTC. This translates into CASSKQVANEQFF.